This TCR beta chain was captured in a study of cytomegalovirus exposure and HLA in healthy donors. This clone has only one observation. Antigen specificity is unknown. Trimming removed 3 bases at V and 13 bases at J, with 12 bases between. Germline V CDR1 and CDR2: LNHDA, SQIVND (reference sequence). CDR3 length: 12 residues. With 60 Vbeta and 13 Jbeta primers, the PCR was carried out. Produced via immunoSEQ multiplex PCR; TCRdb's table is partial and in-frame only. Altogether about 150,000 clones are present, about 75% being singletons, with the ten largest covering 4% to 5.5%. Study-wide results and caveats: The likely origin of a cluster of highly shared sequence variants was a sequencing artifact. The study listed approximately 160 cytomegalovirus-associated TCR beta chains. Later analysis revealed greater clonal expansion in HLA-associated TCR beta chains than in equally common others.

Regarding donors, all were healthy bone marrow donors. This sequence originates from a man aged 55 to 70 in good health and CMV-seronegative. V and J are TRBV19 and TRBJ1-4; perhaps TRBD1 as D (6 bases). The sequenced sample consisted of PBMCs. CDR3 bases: TGTGCCAGTAGTATCGACAGGCCCAGACTGTTTTTT. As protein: CASSIDRPRLFF.